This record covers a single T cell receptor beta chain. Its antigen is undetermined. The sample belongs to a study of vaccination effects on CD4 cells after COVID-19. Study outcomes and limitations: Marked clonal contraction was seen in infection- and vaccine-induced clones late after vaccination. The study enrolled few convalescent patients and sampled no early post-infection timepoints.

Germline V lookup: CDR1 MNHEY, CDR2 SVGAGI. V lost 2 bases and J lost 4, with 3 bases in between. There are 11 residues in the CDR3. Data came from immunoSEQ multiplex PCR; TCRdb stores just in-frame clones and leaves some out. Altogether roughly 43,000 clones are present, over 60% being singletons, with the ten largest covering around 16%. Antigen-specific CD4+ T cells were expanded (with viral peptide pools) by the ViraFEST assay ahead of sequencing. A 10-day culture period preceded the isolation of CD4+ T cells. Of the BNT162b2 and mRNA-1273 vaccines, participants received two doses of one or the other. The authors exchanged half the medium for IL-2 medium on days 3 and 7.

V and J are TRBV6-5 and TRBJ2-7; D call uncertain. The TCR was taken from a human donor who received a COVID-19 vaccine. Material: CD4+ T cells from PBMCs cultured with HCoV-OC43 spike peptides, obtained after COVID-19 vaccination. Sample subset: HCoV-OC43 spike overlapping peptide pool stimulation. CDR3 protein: CASSYAYEQYF. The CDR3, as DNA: TGTGCCAGCAGTTACGCATACGAGCAGTACTTC.